The rows below give T cell receptor beta chains drawn from one sample of a study of CD8+ T cells in alopecia areata. TCRdb keeps only in-frame clones here, not all; method: immunoSEQ multiplex PCR. In the table there are around 190,000 clones, around three fifths of which are singletons. Material: CD4+ T cells sorted from blood, obtained at week 4, from a patient treated with tofacitinib. The source is a human donor with alopecia areata. CDR3s include the opening cysteine and the closing phenylalanine or tryptophan. The order of the fields is D gene, clone size, J gene, V gene, CDR3 protein, CDR3 DNA. D genes are given only for firm matches. Size tells how often a clone was seen (once, few, many) or the class of an expanded clone, and some rows leave it out.

d_gene: NA
abundance: few
j_gene: TRBJ1-1
v_gene: TRBV7-2
CDR3aa: CASSSTVNTEAFF
CDR3nt: TGTGCCAGCAGCAGTACAGTGAACACTGAAGCTTTCTTT

d_gene: NA
abundance: NA
j_gene: TRBJ1-1
v_gene: TRBV18
CDR3aa: CASSPGPDSRDMNTEAFF
CDR3nt: TGTGCCAGCTCACCCGGGCCGGACAGCCGGGATATGAACACTGAAGCTTTCTTT

d_gene: NA
abundance: NA
j_gene: TRBJ1-1
v_gene: TRBV27
CDR3aa: CASSLRGYTEAFF
CDR3nt: TGTGCCAGCAGTTTAAGGGGATACACTGAAGCTTTCTTT

d_gene: NA
abundance: NA
j_gene: TRBJ2-3
v_gene: TRBV7-2
CDR3aa: CATGTFQGADTQYF
CDR3nt: TGTGCCACCGGGACGTTCCAAGGGGCAGATACGCAGTATTTT

d_gene: TRBD2
abundance: NA
j_gene: TRBJ2-3
v_gene: TRBV10-3
CDR3aa: CAISESGGDTQYF
CDR3nt: TGTGCCATCAGTGAGTCGGGAGGGGATACGCAGTATTTT

d_gene: NA
abundance: NA
j_gene: TRBJ2-2
v_gene: TRBV4-3
CDR3aa: CASSQLGGSGELFF
CDR3nt: TGCGCCAGCAGCCAACTGGGGGGTTCCGGGGAGCTGTTTTTT

d_gene: NA
abundance: NA
j_gene: TRBJ1-6
v_gene: TRBV18
CDR3aa: CASSPLAQDSPLHF
CDR3nt: TGTGCCAGCTCACCACTAGCACAAGATTCACCCCTCCACTTT

d_gene: NA
abundance: NA
j_gene: TRBJ2-3
v_gene: TRBV29-1
CDR3aa: CSVEMGILTDTQYF
CDR3nt: TGCAGCGTTGAAATGGGGATACTAACAGATACGCAGTATTTT

d_gene: NA
abundance: NA
j_gene: TRBJ2-3
v_gene: TRBV15
CDR3aa: CATSRDGTPSTDTQYF
CDR3nt: TGTGCCACCAGCAGAGATGGGACTCCGAGCACAGATACGCAGTATTTT

d_gene: TRBD1
abundance: few
j_gene: TRBJ1-2
v_gene: TRBV7-2
CDR3aa: CASSAGQSYGYTF
CDR3nt: TGTGCCAGCAGCGCGGGACAGTCCTATGGCTACACCTTC

d_gene: NA
abundance: few
j_gene: TRBJ2-3
v_gene: TRBV7-2
CDR3aa: CASSPRQGRGYTDTQYF
CDR3nt: TGTGCCAGCAGCCCCCGACAGGGGAGGGGGTACACAGATACGCAGTATTTT

d_gene: TRBD2
abundance: NA
j_gene: TRBJ2-1
v_gene: TRBV30
CDR3aa: CAWSGGGALSNEQFF
CDR3nt: TGTGCCTGGAGCGGCGGGGGGGCTCTGAGCAATGAGCAGTTCTTC

d_gene: NA
abundance: NA
j_gene: TRBJ1-1
v_gene: TRBV5-1
CDR3aa: CASSAGDSRASEAFF
CDR3nt: TGCGCCAGCAGCGCTGGGGACTCCAGGGCATCTGAAGCTTTCTTT

d_gene: TRBD2
abundance: NA
j_gene: TRBJ2-7
v_gene: TRBV29-1
CDR3aa: CSVDAGGAEQYF
CDR3nt: TGCAGCGTGGACGCGGGGGGTGCCGAGCAGTACTTC

d_gene: TRBD2
abundance: NA
j_gene: TRBJ2-5
v_gene: TRBV29-1
CDR3aa: CSVVVAGGHFQETQYF
CDR3nt: TGCAGCGTGGTGGTAGCGGGGGGTCACTTCCAAGAGACCCAGTACTTC

d_gene: TRBD2
abundance: NA
j_gene: TRBJ2-2
v_gene: TRBV29-1
CDR3aa: CSGRTSGITGELFF
CDR3nt: TGCAGCGGCCGGACTAGCGGGATCACCGGGGAGCTGTTTTTT

d_gene: NA
abundance: NA
j_gene: TRBJ1-1
v_gene: TRBV27
CDR3aa: CASSLNGWFTEAFF
CDR3nt: TGTGCCAGCTCCCTGAACGGTTGGTTCACTGAAGCTTTCTTT

d_gene: TRBD1
abundance: NA
j_gene: TRBJ2-7
v_gene: TRBV27
CDR3aa: CASSSTGGRYEQYF
CDR3nt: TGTGCCAGCAGTTCAACAGGGGGAAGGTACGAGCAGTACTTC

d_gene: NA
abundance: NA
j_gene: TRBJ1-2
v_gene: TRBV2
CDR3aa: CASSSGEQLGYTF
CDR3nt: TGTGCCAGCAGTTCGGGGGAACAACTTGGCTACACCTTC

d_gene: NA
abundance: few
j_gene: TRBJ1-5
v_gene: TRBV28
CDR3aa: CASSLSGGNQPQHF
CDR3nt: TGTGCCAGCAGCCTATCGGGGGGTAATCAGCCCCAGCATTTT

d_gene: NA
abundance: NA
j_gene: TRBJ2-5
v_gene: TRBV27
CDR3aa: CASSLQGIRETQYF
CDR3nt: TGTGCCAGCAGTTTACAGGGTATCAGAGAGACCCAGTACTTC

d_gene: TRBD1
abundance: NA
j_gene: TRBJ1-5
v_gene: TRBV4-1
CDR3aa: CASSQEGTGGNQPQHF
CDR3nt: TGCGCCAGCAGCCAGGAAGGGACAGGGGGCAATCAGCCCCAGCATTTT

d_gene: NA
abundance: NA
j_gene: TRBJ2-2
v_gene: TRBV29-1
CDR3aa: CSVEEPGMAGELFF
CDR3nt: TGCAGCGTTGAAGAACCGGGTATGGCCGGGGAGCTGTTTTTT

d_gene: NA
abundance: NA
j_gene: TRBJ1-1
v_gene: TRBV9
CDR3aa: CASSLNRETEAFF
CDR3nt: TGTGCCAGCAGCCTTAACAGGGAAACTGAAGCTTTCTTT

d_gene: NA
abundance: NA
j_gene: TRBJ1-2
v_gene: TRBV6-6
CDR3aa: CASRIPEGKVGYTF
CDR3nt: TGTGCCAGCAGGATACCGGAGGGGAAAGTTGGCTACACCTTC

d_gene: NA
abundance: NA
j_gene: TRBJ1-2
v_gene: TRBV7-2
CDR3aa: CALGVNYGYTF
CDR3nt: TGTGCCCTCGGGGTTAACTATGGCTACACCTTC

d_gene: TRBD1
abundance: NA
j_gene: TRBJ2-5
v_gene: TRBV27
CDR3aa: CASRPGTGVQETQYF
CDR3nt: TGTGCCAGCAGACCCGGGACAGGGGTCCAAGAGACCCAGTACTTC

d_gene: NA
abundance: many
j_gene: TRBJ1-2
v_gene: TRBV29-1
CDR3aa: CSVEDLKRGGYTF
CDR3nt: TGCAGCGTTGAAGATCTAAAGCGAGGTGGCTACACCTTC

d_gene: NA
abundance: NA
j_gene: TRBJ2-5
v_gene: TRBV7-8
CDR3aa: CASSFQGTRGETQYF
CDR3nt: TGTGCCAGCAGCTTTCAGGGCACCCGAGGAGAGACCCAGTACTTC

d_gene: NA
abundance: NA
j_gene: TRBJ2-7
v_gene: TRBV6-6
CDR3aa: CASGGWSSYEQYF
CDR3nt: TGTGCCAGCGGCGGATGGTCCTCCTACGAGCAGTACTTC

d_gene: NA
abundance: NA
j_gene: TRBJ1-4
v_gene: TRBV5-6
CDR3aa: CASSPRTTNEKLFF
CDR3nt: TGTGCCAGCAGCCCTCGGACAACTAATGAAAAACTGTTTTTT

d_gene: NA
abundance: NA
j_gene: TRBJ1-6
v_gene: TRBV14
CDR3aa: CASSQDGDLGSYNSPLHF
CDR3nt: TGTGCCAGCAGCCAAGACGGGGATTTGGGCTCCTATAATTCACCCCTCCACTTT

d_gene: TRBD1
abundance: NA
j_gene: TRBJ1-1
v_gene: TRBV7-2
CDR3aa: CASSLVGQSPNTEAFF
CDR3nt: TGTGCCAGCAGCTTAGTGGGACAGTCACCTAACACTGAAGCTTTCTTT

d_gene: TRBD2
abundance: NA
j_gene: TRBJ2-7
v_gene: TRBV5-1
CDR3aa: CASSLVASGGSVYEQYF
CDR3nt: TGCGCCAGCAGCTTGGTGGCTAGCGGGGGCAGCGTCTACGAGCAGTACTTC

d_gene: NA
abundance: NA
j_gene: TRBJ1-5
v_gene: TRBV25-1
CDR3aa: CASSEGNQPQHF
CDR3nt: TGTGCCAGCAGTGAAGGGAATCAGCCCCAGCATTTT

d_gene: NA
abundance: NA
j_gene: TRBJ2-6
v_gene: TRBV11-1
CDR3aa: CASSSPVLGANVLTF
CDR3nt: TGTGCCAGCAGCAGCCCCGTTCTTGGGGCCAACGTCCTGACTTTC

d_gene: NA
abundance: once
j_gene: TRBJ1-3
v_gene: TRBV25-1
CDR3aa: CASSENTIYF
CDR3nt: TGTGCCAGCAGTGAAAACACCATATATTTT

d_gene: NA
abundance: NA
j_gene: TRBJ2-3
v_gene: TRBV21-1
CDR3aa: CASSKDIDRGTDTQYF
CDR3nt: TGTGCCAGCAGCAAAGATATAGACAGGGGCACAGATACGCAGTATTTT

d_gene: NA
abundance: few
j_gene: TRBJ1-5
v_gene: TRBV2
CDR3aa: CASRPYQGSNQPQHF
CDR3nt: TGTGCCAGCAGACCATATCAGGGGAGCAATCAGCCCCAGCATTTT

d_gene: NA
abundance: once
j_gene: TRBJ1-2
v_gene: TRBV7-9
CDR3aa: CASSSGPHRGYTF
CDR3nt: TGTGCCAGCAGCTCCGGACCGCATAGAGGCTACACCTTC

d_gene: NA
abundance: NA
j_gene: TRBJ2-5
v_gene: TRBV29-1
CDR3aa: CSVLGLDQETQYF
CDR3nt: TGCAGTGTTCTTGGGCTCGACCAAGAGACCCAGTACTTC

d_gene: TRBD1
abundance: NA
j_gene: TRBJ2-7
v_gene: TRBV27
CDR3aa: CASSLGFRGHVGEQYF
CDR3nt: TGTGCCAGCAGTTTAGGGTTCAGGGGGCATGTTGGCGAGCAGTACTTC

d_gene: NA
abundance: NA
j_gene: TRBJ1-2
v_gene: TRBV14
CDR3aa: CASSQARRTGGYTF
CDR3nt: TGTGCCAGCAGCCAAGCCCGACGGACGGGTGGCTACACCTTC

d_gene: TRBD1
abundance: NA
j_gene: TRBJ2-1
v_gene: TRBV29-1
CDR3aa: CSVEFGDRDANEQFF
CDR3nt: TGCAGCGTTGAATTCGGGGACAGGGATGCCAATGAGCAGTTCTTC

d_gene: NA
abundance: NA
j_gene: TRBJ1-1
v_gene: TRBV7-6
CDR3aa: CASSSQGANTEAFF
CDR3nt: TGTGCCAGCAGCTCCCAAGGGGCGAACACTGAAGCTTTCTTT

d_gene: NA
abundance: NA
j_gene: TRBJ2-5
v_gene: TRBV6-5
CDR3aa: CASSYSGRDQETQYF
CDR3nt: TGTGCCAGCAGTTACTCGGGCAGGGACCAAGAGACCCAGTACTTC

d_gene: TRBD1
abundance: NA
j_gene: TRBJ2-4
v_gene: TRBV29-1
CDR3aa: CSVAGAGGVGNIQYF
CDR3nt: TGCAGCGTCGCCGGGGCAGGGGGTGTAGGAAACATTCAGTACTTC

d_gene: TRBD2
abundance: many
j_gene: TRBJ2-3
v_gene: TRBV10-2
CDR3aa: CASSESTGGLSTDTQYF
CDR3nt: TGCGCCAGCAGTGAGTCGACGGGAGGACTTAGCACAGATACGCAGTATTTT

d_gene: NA
abundance: NA
j_gene: TRBJ1-6
v_gene: TRBV9
CDR3aa: CASSVKPGLDSPLHF
CDR3nt: TGTGCCAGCAGCGTAAAGCCCGGGTTGGATTCACCCCTCCACTTT

d_gene: NA
abundance: NA
j_gene: TRBJ1-5
v_gene: TRBV6-6
CDR3aa: CASSYAMNQPQHF
CDR3nt: TGTGCCAGCAGTTACGCTATGAATCAGCCCCAGCATTTT

d_gene: TRBD2
abundance: few
j_gene: TRBJ2-1
v_gene: TRBV29-1
CDR3aa: CSVVPLGRLAGKEQFF
CDR3nt: TGCAGCGTTGTTCCCTTGGGGCGACTAGCGGGGAAAGAGCAGTTCTTC

d_gene: TRBD1
abundance: NA
j_gene: TRBJ1-2
v_gene: TRBV2
CDR3aa: CASREPGQGPYTF
CDR3nt: TGTGCCAGCAGGGAGCCGGGACAGGGTCCCTACACCTTC

d_gene: TRBD1
abundance: NA
j_gene: TRBJ2-2
v_gene: TRBV7-2
CDR3aa: CASSFIPQGVGQTGELFF
CDR3nt: TGTGCCAGCAGCTTCATCCCACAGGGGGTCGGCCAGACCGGGGAGCTGTTTTTT

d_gene: NA
abundance: NA
j_gene: TRBJ1-1
v_gene: TRBV7-6
CDR3aa: CASSRYERTVNTEAFF
CDR3nt: TGTGCCAGCAGCCGATACGAACGGACAGTAAACACTGAAGCTTTCTTT

d_gene: NA
abundance: once
j_gene: TRBJ1-5
v_gene: TRBV15
CDR3aa: CAIGHKGSNQPQHF
CDR3nt: TGTGCCATCGGGCATAAGGGATCCAATCAGCCCCAGCATTTT

d_gene: TRBD1
abundance: NA
j_gene: TRBJ1-2
v_gene: TRBV10-3
CDR3aa: CAISEYGQGDGYTF
CDR3nt: TGTGCCATCAGTGAGTATGGACAGGGAGATGGCTACACCTTC